This T cell receptor (beta chain) derives from a study of blood T cell repertoires in COVID-19. Study as a whole: Donors in the United States, Italy and Spain gave samples during acute or convalescent COVID-19.

This CDR3 has 16 residues. V lost 4 bases and J lost 9, with 22 bases in between. Germline CDR1 and CDR2: MNHNS and SASEGT. Enrolled through a virtual design, the participants were between roughly 18 and 89 years of age and came from 24 US areas. Participants reported their clinical history, and cohort assignment relied on those reports. This clone was seen only once. In the original analysis: Estimation of nucleated cell counts was performed using reference gene primer amplification. Using immunoSEQ multiplex PCR, the repertoire was profiled, and TCRdb retains in-frame clones only, with some absent. V and J calls and clone size are as listed in that table; D and trimming were resolved from the DNA. The table has approximately 270,000 clones, 75% to 90% seen once; the top ten hold roughly 4.3%.

This rearrangement joins TRBV6-1 to TRBJ1-5; possible D gene TRBD1, 6 bases. The source material was PBMCs or T cells enriched from blood (not recorded which). This sequence originates from a woman in her 30s who had recovered from COVID-19. The CDR3 bases are TGTGCCAGCAGTGTCCTCCGGGGCAGGGGCATCAGGCCCCAGCATTTT. It yields the protein CASSVLRGRGIRPQHF.